The rows below give T cell receptor beta chains drawn from one sample of a study of T-cell memory formation after mild COVID-19. Via MiXCR, TCRdb re-called the 5' RACE reads, giving one row per CDR3 protein. The table includes 150,000 to 200,000 distinct CDR3 sequences, more than 9% detected once. The sample consisted of PBMCs or a T cell subset sorted from them (not recorded which). Every receptor here comes from a man aged 18 to 35 who had mild COVID-19 (a few samples of this study predate the infection). Cell type and time point are not known. Both conserved end residues are part of each CDR3. The order of the fields is V gene, J gene, clone size, D gene, CDR3 DNA, CDR3 protein. D genes are given only for firm matches. Clone size is stated in some rows and not others, as once, few, many or a class when expanded.

v_gene: TRBV5-1
j_gene: TRBJ2-1
abundance: few
d_gene: TRBD2
CDR3nt: TGCGCCAGCAGCCCGGGCGGGGAGGGGCAGTTCTTC
CDR3aa: CASSPGGEGQFF

v_gene: TRBV12-3/TRBV12-4
j_gene: TRBJ1-2
abundance: few
d_gene: .
CDR3nt: TGTGCCAGCAGTCAGGGGACTTATGGCTACACCTTC
CDR3aa: CASSQGTYGYTF

v_gene: TRBV9
j_gene: TRBJ2-5
abundance: few
d_gene: .
CDR3nt: TGTGCCAGCAGCGGACAGAGACCCATCGGGGAGACCCAGTACTTC
CDR3aa: CASSGQRPIGETQYF

v_gene: TRBV2
j_gene: TRBJ1-1
abundance: .
d_gene: .
CDR3nt: TGTGCCAGCAGTGACGAGGCTACCACTGAAGCTTTCTTT
CDR3aa: CASSDEATTEAFF

v_gene: TRBV5-1
j_gene: TRBJ1-4
abundance: few
d_gene: TRBD1
CDR3nt: TGCGCCAGCAGCATGCCAGGGACAGGGAGTGAAAAACTGTTTTTT
CDR3aa: CASSMPGTGSEKLFF

v_gene: TRBV19
j_gene: TRBJ1-1
abundance: few
d_gene: .
CDR3nt: TGTGCCAGTAGTGAACGGGACAAGGCTGAAGCTTTCTTT
CDR3aa: CASSERDKAEAFF

v_gene: TRBV3-1
j_gene: TRBJ1-1
abundance: .
d_gene: TRBD1
CDR3nt: TGTGCCAGCAGCCAAGAGACAGGGAAGAGGGGAGCTTTCTTT
CDR3aa: CASSQETGKRGAFF

v_gene: TRBV5-1
j_gene: TRBJ2-4
abundance: few
d_gene: TRBD1
CDR3nt: TGCGCCAGCAGCTTGGAACCGACGACAGGGAACATTCAGTACTTC
CDR3aa: CASSLEPTTGNIQYF

v_gene: TRBV4-3
j_gene: TRBJ1-5
abundance: few
d_gene: .
CDR3nt: TGCGCCAGCAGCCAGGGCCTTAGGCAGCCCCAGCATTTT
CDR3aa: CASSQGLRQPQHF

v_gene: TRBV15
j_gene: TRBJ2-1
abundance: medium-sized
d_gene: TRBD2
CDR3nt: TGTGCCACCAGCAGAGACTCCGCAGCGGGGTTTGAGCAGTTCTTC
CDR3aa: CATSRDSAAGFEQFF

v_gene: TRBV19
j_gene: TRBJ2-2
abundance: .
d_gene: .
CDR3nt: TGTGCCAGTAGGGACCTGGGGCAGGCGAACACCGGGGAGCTGTTTTTT
CDR3aa: CASRDLGQANTGELFF

v_gene: TRBV20-1
j_gene: TRBJ2-3
abundance: few
d_gene: .
CDR3nt: TGCAGTGCTAGCCGAGGGATCAGCACAGATACGCAGTATTTT
CDR3aa: CSASRGISTDTQYF

v_gene: TRBV15
j_gene: TRBJ2-7
abundance: .
d_gene: .
CDR3nt: TGTGCCACCAGCAGAGTGGGCAGAGAGTCCTACGAGCAGTACTTC
CDR3aa: CATSRVGRESYEQYF

v_gene: TRBV5-1
j_gene: TRBJ1-2
abundance: .
d_gene: .
CDR3nt: TGCGCCAGCAGCTTGGGGGCAGTTAACCCGTCCTATGGCTACACCTTC
CDR3aa: CASSLGAVNPSYGYTF

v_gene: TRBV4-1
j_gene: TRBJ1-6
abundance: .
d_gene: TRBD1
CDR3nt: TGCGCCAGCAGCCCACAGGGGAGACGGTCACCCCTCCACTTT
CDR3aa: CASSPQGRRSPLHF

v_gene: TRBV2
j_gene: TRBJ2-5
abundance: many
d_gene: .
CDR3nt: TGTGCCAGCAAGGGGAAATGGCTAGAGACCCAGTACTTC
CDR3aa: CASKGKWLETQYF

v_gene: TRBV7-2
j_gene: TRBJ2-1
abundance: .
d_gene: .
CDR3nt: TGTGCCAGCAGCCTAAATGGCCTCACCCGAGGTGAGCAGTTCTTC
CDR3aa: CASSLNGLTRGEQFF

v_gene: TRBV3-1
j_gene: TRBJ2-1
abundance: .
d_gene: TRBD2
CDR3nt: TGTGCCAGCAGGCCTGTCGGGGGGGGCAATGAGCAGTTCTTC
CDR3aa: CASRPVGGGNEQFF

v_gene: TRBV30
j_gene: TRBJ1-6
abundance: .
d_gene: .
CDR3nt: TGTGCCTGGAGTGCCCAAAATTCACCCCTCCACTTT
CDR3aa: CAWSAQNSPLHF

v_gene: TRBV20-1
j_gene: TRBJ1-1
abundance: few
d_gene: .
CDR3nt: TGCAGCCTTCCGGGCCTCGGGGAAGTTGAAGCTTTCTTT
CDR3aa: CSLPGLGEVEAFF

v_gene: TRBV15
j_gene: TRBJ1-1
abundance: .
d_gene: .
CDR3nt: TGTGCCACCAGCAGCACCGGCGCGGGGACTGAAGCTTTCTTT
CDR3aa: CATSSTGAGTEAFF

v_gene: TRBV4-2
j_gene: TRBJ1-6
abundance: .
d_gene: TRBD1
CDR3nt: TGTGCCAGCAGCCGGGGACAGGGTAATTCACCCCTCCACTTT
CDR3aa: CASSRGQGNSPLHF